Below, 16 T cell receptor beta chains from the same sample are listed, as sequenced in a study of response to subunit inactivated influenza vaccine. TCRdb fed the RT-PCR reads into MiXCR, producing one record per CDR3 protein. The sample contains more than 600,000 distinct CDR3 sequences, approximately 17% of which appear only once. Specimen: PBMCs from blood, collected 5 to 6 days after vaccination. All receptors derive from a man aged 50-60 years who received an inactivated influenza vaccine.

The J gene is TRBJ1-2, the V gene TRBV20-1, with a weak D call TRBD1 (6 bases). CDR3 size: 14 residues. Germline-derived CDR1 and CDR2 are DFQATT and SNEGSKA (reference sequence). The V end was cut by 3 bases, the J end by 4 bases, with 15 bases between. The CDR3 here is CSASPGGAPYGYTF. DNA of the CDR3: TGCAGTGCTAGCCCCGGGGGGGCCCCCTATGGCTACACCTTC.

This sequence joins TRBV28 and TRBJ1-2, with D perhaps TRBD1 (5 bases). CDR3 length: 14 amino acids. Trimming pared 4 bases from V and 1 base from J, leaving 10 bases between. The germline V gene has CDR1 MDHEN and CDR2 SYDVKM. CDR3 coding DNA: TGTGCCAGCAGTTCTGACAGACGTAACTATGGCTACACCTTC. Its protein is CASSSDRRNYGYTF.

This clonotype was recorded many times. The J gene is TRBJ1-1, the V gene TRBV6-2 or TRBV6-3; D not certain. Germline V gene sequence: CDR1 MNHEY, CDR2 SVGEGT. The CDR3 sequence is 12 residues long. Trimming cost V 5 bases and J 0 bases, with 4 bases left between them. This chain's CDR3 is CASSTVNTEAFF. The DNA for the CDR3 is TGTGCCAGCAGTACCGTGAACACTGAAGCTTTCTTT.

The CDR3 spells CAWARGAGRNQPQHF. In nucleotides, the CDR3 is TGTGCCTGGGCTAGGGGGGCAGGGCGCAATCAGCCCCAGCATTTT. This chain links TRBV30 with TRBJ1-5, with TRBD1 as a possible D gene (6 bases). This CDR3 is 15 amino acids long. Trimming stripped 5 bases from V and 2 bases from J, with 16 bases between. Germline loops: CDR1 GTSNPN, CDR2 SVGIG (reference sequence).

The V gene is TRBV25-1, the J gene TRBJ2-7; TRBD1 agrees at 9 bases. The V gene end was trimmed by 5 bases and the J gene end by 2 bases; junction bases not matched to a gene: 4. The CDR3 is 14 amino acids. Germline CDR1 MGHDK, CDR2 SYGVNS. CDR3 coding DNA: TGTGCCAGCAGTTGGACAGGGGCGCCCTACGAGCAGTACTTC. Its translation: CASSWTGAPYEQYF.

This clonotype was found a few times. The gene calls are TRBV11-2 and TRBJ2-7, with TRBD2 matching over 7 bases. The V gene's germline CDR1 is SGHAT and CDR2 FQNNGV. Trimming removed 3 bases from V and 4 bases from J; junction bases left unmatched: 6. This CDR3 region has 14 residues. The CDR3 loop is CASSLGGITYEQYF. The CDR3 coding sequence is TGTGCCAGCAGCTTGGGGGGGATCACTTACGAGCAGTACTTC.

The chain combines TRBV5-1 with TRBJ2-1, with 8 nucleotides matching TRBD1. The germline V gene encodes CDR1 SGHRS and CDR2 YFSETQ. This CDR3 has 15 amino acids. The J segment lost 6 bases and the V segment lost 3 bases, leaving 8 bases of the junction unmatched. Here the CDR3 reads CASSSMTGVSNEQFF. The CDR3 region has the DNA TGCGCCAGCAGCTCGATGACAGGGGTCTCCAATGAGCAGTTCTTC.

Only a few counts were recorded for this clonotype. The J gene is TRBJ2-1, the V gene TRBV6-1, with 7 bases aligning to TRBD2. Germline loops: CDR1 MNHNS, CDR2 SASEGT. This CDR3 is built from 14 residues. Trimming took 6 bases from V and 5 from J; bases not matched to a gene: 7. In DNA form, the CDR3 reads TGTGCCAGCAGGTCCCGGCTAGCGGACAATGAGCAGTTCTTC. Protein: CASRSRLADNEQFF.

V gene TRBV12-3 or TRBV12-4 combines with J gene TRBJ1-3; 9 bases fit TRBD1. The length of the CDR3 is 16 residues. The V gene end was trimmed by 5 bases and the J gene end by 2 bases; junction bases not matched to a gene: 7. CDR3 residues: CASSPRDRVTGNTIYF. CDR3 nucleotides: TGTGCCAGCAGTCCGAGGGACAGGGTAACTGGAAACACCATATATTTT.

This clonotype was counted ten times or more. The chain links TRBV7-2 to TRBJ2-7; D remains ambiguous. There are 12 residues in the CDR3. CDR1 and CDR2 (germline): SGHTA, FQGNSA. V was trimmed by 1 base and J by 1 base, leaving 2 bases between them. CDR3 coding DNA: TGTGCCAGCAGCTTAGAATCCTACGAGCAGTACTTC. Its translation is CASSLESYEQYF.

This clonotype was counted many times. The genes are TRBV5-1 and TRBJ1-1; 7 bases match TRBD1. The CDR3 has 14 residues. Losses at the gene ends were 4 bases for V and 4 bases for J; bases not matched to a gene: 7. Germline V CDR1 and CDR2: SGHRS, YFSETQ. This chain's CDR3 is CASSSTGVGTEAFF. CDR3 nucleotide sequence: TGCGCCAGCAGCAGCACAGGGGTGGGCACTGAAGCTTTCTTT.

The V and J genes are TRBV6-5 and TRBJ1-3; possibly TRBD1 for D (5 bases). CDR1 and CDR2 (germline): MNHEY, SVGAGI. V was clipped by 0 bases and J by 3 bases, with 15 bases between them. This CDR3 comprises 17 residues. CDR3 nucleotide sequence: TGTGCCAGCAGTTACTCGAGTAACGGGGGTGGTGGAAACACCATATATTTT. Amino acid sequence: CASSYSSNGGGGNTIYF.

V is TRBV4-3 and J is TRBJ2-4, with 16 bases that match TRBD2. In germline, CDR1 is LGHNA, CDR2 YSLEER. The CDR3 is 20 amino acids. Unmatched junction bases numbered 10, after V lost 0 bases and J lost 5 bases. This chain's CDR3 is CASSQEGTSGGAGSQNIQYF. In nucleotides, the CDR3 is TGCGCCAGCAGCCAAGAAGGGACTAGCGGGGGGGCCGGGTCACAAAACATTCAGTACTTC.

This CDR3 reads CASTLRDRVYGYTF. The CDR3, as DNA: TGTGCCAGCACCCTCCGGGACAGGGTCTATGGCTACACCTTC. The chain employs TRBV28 and TRBJ1-2, with 9 bases identical to TRBD1. V was pared by 7 bases and J by 4 bases, with 7 bases of the junction left unmatched. The CDR3 extends over 14 amino acids. Germline loops: CDR1 MDHEN, CDR2 SYDVKM.

The chain recombines TRBV15 with TRBJ2-3, with TRBD2 matching 9 bases. In germline, CDR1 is LNHNV, CDR2 YYDKDF (reference sequence). The CDR3 runs to 13 residues. J was trimmed by 4 bases and V by 9 bases; bases with no gene match: 5. The CDR3 coding sequence is TGTGCCACTGAAGCGGGGGGTGCAGATACGCAGTATTTT. Amino acid sequence: CATEAGGADTQYF.

This sequence joins TRBV20-1 and TRBJ1-1; D ambiguous. CDR1 and CDR2 (germline): DFQATT, SNEGSKA (reference sequence). V lost 5 bases and J 1 base, leaving 23 bases between the germline ends. The CDR3 is made up of 17 amino acids. CDR3 sequence reads: CSAYLVFPDRANTEAFF. The CDR3 DNA follows: TGCAGTGCTTACCTCGTTTTCCCCGACCGGGCGAACACTGAAGCTTTCTTT.